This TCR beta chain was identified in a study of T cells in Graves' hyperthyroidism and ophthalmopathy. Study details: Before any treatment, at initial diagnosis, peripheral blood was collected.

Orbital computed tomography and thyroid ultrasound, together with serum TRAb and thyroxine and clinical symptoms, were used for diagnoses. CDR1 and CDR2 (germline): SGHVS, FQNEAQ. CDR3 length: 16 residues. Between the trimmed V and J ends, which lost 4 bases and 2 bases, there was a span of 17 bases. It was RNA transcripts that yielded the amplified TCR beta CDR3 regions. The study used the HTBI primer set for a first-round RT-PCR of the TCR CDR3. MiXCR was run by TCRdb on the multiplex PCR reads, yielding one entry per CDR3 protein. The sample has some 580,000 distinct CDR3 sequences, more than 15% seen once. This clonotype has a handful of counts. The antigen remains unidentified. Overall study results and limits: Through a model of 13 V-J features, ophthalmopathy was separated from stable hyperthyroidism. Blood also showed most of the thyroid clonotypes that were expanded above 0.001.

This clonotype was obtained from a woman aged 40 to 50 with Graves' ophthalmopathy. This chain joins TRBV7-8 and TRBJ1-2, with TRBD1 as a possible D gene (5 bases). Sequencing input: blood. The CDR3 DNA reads TGTGCCAGCAGCTCCCCACCAGCAGGGAGCAACTATGGCTACACCTTC. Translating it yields CASSSPPAGSNYGYTF. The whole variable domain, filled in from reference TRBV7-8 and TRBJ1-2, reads GAGVSQSPRYKVAKRGQDVALRCDPISGHVSLFWYQQALGQGPEFLTYFQNEAQLDKSGLPSDRFFAERPEGSVSTLKIQRTQQEDSAVYLCASSSPPAGSNYGYTFGSGTRLTVV.